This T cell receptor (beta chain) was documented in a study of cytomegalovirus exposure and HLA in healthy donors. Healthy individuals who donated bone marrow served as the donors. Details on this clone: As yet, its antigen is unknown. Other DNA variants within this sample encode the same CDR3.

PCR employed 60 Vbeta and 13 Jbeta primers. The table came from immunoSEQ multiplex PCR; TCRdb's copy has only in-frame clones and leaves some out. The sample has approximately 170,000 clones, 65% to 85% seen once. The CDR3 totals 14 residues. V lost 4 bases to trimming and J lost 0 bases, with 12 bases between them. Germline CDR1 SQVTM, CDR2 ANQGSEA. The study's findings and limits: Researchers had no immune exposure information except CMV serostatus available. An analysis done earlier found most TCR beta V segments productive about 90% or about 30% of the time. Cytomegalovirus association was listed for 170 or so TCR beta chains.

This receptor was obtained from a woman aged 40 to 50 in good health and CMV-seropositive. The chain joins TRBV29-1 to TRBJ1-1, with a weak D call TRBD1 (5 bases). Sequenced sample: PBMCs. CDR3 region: CSVGGGAMNTEAFF. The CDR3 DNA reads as TGCAGCGTTGGGGGTGGGGCCATGAACACTGAAGCTTTCTTT. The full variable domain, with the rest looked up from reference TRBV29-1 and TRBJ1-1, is SAVISQKPSRDICQRGTSLTIQCQVDSQVTMMFWYRQQPGQSLTLIATANQGSEATYESGFVIDKFPISRPNLTFSTLTVSNMSPEDSSIYLCSVGGGAMNTEAFFGQGTRLTVV.